This is a list of T cell receptor beta chains from one sample in a study of Graves' ophthalmopathy and Graves' hyperthyroidism. TCRdb ran MiXCR on the multiplex PCR reads and lists one entry per CDR3 protein. This sample has approximately 540,000 distinct CDR3 sequences, with about two fifths found just once. The sample taken for sequencing was peripheral blood or thyroid tissue (not recorded which). These receptors all stem from an adult man with Graves' hyperthyroidism. Both conserved end residues are part of each CDR3. The D gene is left open where the match is weak. Size tells how often a clone was seen (once, few, many) or the class of an expanded clone, and some rows leave it out.

cdr3_nt cdr3_aa j_call clone_size v_call d_call
TGCAGCGCTACAGGGGGCTGGACTGAAGCTTTCTTT CSATGGWTEAFF TRBJ1-1 - TRBV29-1 TRBD1
TGTGCCAGCAGCTTAGAGCGGGAGTCCCAGTACTTC CASSLERESQYF TRBJ2-5 - TRBV7-2 TRBD2
TGCAGTGCCCCCAAAGAAGGGGGGTTTGGCTACACCTTC CSAPKEGGFGYTF TRBJ1-2 many TRBV20-1 -
TGCGCCAGCAGTTTGGGTCCGGGACAGGGCAGAAACGAGCAGTACTTC CASSLGPGQGRNEQYF TRBJ2-7 once TRBV5-1 TRBD1
TGCGCCAGCGCGGACCTAGCGGGATCCCATAGCAATCAGCCCCAGCATTTT CASADLAGSHSNQPQHF TRBJ1-5 once TRBV5-1 -
TGTGCCAGCAGTAATTATCCCCCGGGACAGGGGTTTGGAAACACCATATATTTT CASSNYPPGQGFGNTIYF TRBJ1-3 - TRBV6-5 TRBD1
TGTGCCAGCAGTTTTGGGGGACAGGGTGGGGAGACCCAGTACTTC CASSFGGQGGETQYF TRBJ2-5 many TRBV12-3/TRBV12-4 TRBD1
TGTGCCAGCGTTGCGAACTCTGGGGCCAACGTCCTGACTTTC CASVANSGANVLTF TRBJ2-6 - TRBV2 -
TGTGCCATCAGTGATGAGGGGGGGTCCTACAATGAGCAGTTCTTC CAISDEGGSYNEQFF TRBJ2-1 few TRBV10-3 -
TGTGCCAGCAGCTTAGTTCTCACCACCACAGGGTATGAAAAACTGTTTTTT CASSLVLTTTGYEKLFF TRBJ1-4 - TRBV7-8 -
TGTGCCAGCAGCCCGGGCCCGGGGGGCAACGTCCTGACTTTC CASSPGPGGNVLTF TRBJ2-6 - TRBV7-9 TRBD2
TGTGCCAGCAGCTTCGTGACAGATACGCAGTATTTT CASSFVTDTQYF TRBJ2-3 few TRBV7-3 -
TGTGCCAGCAGCCAAGTAAGGACTAGATCCTACGAGCAGTACTTC CASSQVRTRSYEQYF TRBJ2-7 - TRBV3-1 TRBD2
TGCAGCTCACCACCCACAACAGGTTTAATGAAGAAGACCCAGTACTTC CSSPPTTGLMKKTQYF TRBJ2-5 - TRBV29-1 -
TGTGCCAGCAGCCGCGGGGTATCAGTATCGGATACGCAGTATTTT CASSRGVSVSDTQYF TRBJ2-3 once TRBV7-6 -
TGTGCCAGCGGGATGAACAGGCCCCCCTCTGGAAACACCATATATTTT CASGMNRPPSGNTIYF TRBJ1-3 - TRBV12-3/TRBV12-4 -
TGTGCCAGCAGCTCCCCTTCAAGCGGGGGATACGAGCAGTACTTC CASSSPSSGGYEQYF TRBJ2-7 many TRBV7-9 TRBD2
TGTGCCAGTAGTTTACAGGGCCTAACCTACGAGCAGTACTTC CASSLQGLTYEQYF TRBJ2-7 many TRBV19 -
TGCAGTGTTCGCATAGCCGGGCGGCCCTCTGGCTACACCTTC CSVRIAGRPSGYTF TRBJ1-2 - TRBV20-1 -
TGCGCCAGCAGCCAAGATAGACAAGAAGAGACCCAGTACTTC CASSQDRQEETQYF TRBJ2-5 few TRBV4-1 -
TGTGCCAGCAGCTTAGATCGGGCTAGCGAGCAGTACTTC CASSLDRASEQYF TRBJ2-7 many TRBV11-2 -
TGCGCCAGCACCCCCAGGGGTTGGGTTCCGAACACTGAAGCTTTCTTT CASTPRGWVPNTEAFF TRBJ1-1 once TRBV5-1 -
TGTGCCAGCAGTTGGACCTACGAGCAGTACTTC CASSWTYEQYF TRBJ2-7 many TRBV6-5 -
TGTGCCAGCAGTTCCCCAGGGGCTCACGAGCAGTACTTC CASSSPGAHEQYF TRBJ2-7 few TRBV6-5 -
TGTGCCTGGAGTGCAGGACAGGGGGCGGGTTATGGCTACACCTTC CAWSAGQGAGYGYTF TRBJ1-2 few TRBV30 TRBD1
TGTGCCACCAGTGATTCCGGTCGGACAGCGAACACCTTC CATSDSGRTANTF TRBJ1-2 - TRBV24-1 -
TGTGCCAGCAGTTATAACCGGGACAGCAATGAAAAACTGTTTTTT CASSYNRDSNEKLFF TRBJ1-4 - TRBV6-6 TRBD1
TGTGCCACCAGTGATGCGAGGGTCTACAATGAGCAGTTCTTC CATSDARVYNEQFF TRBJ2-1 many TRBV24-1 -
TGCAGTGCTAGCGGGCTAGCGGAGTTCACAGATACGCAGTATTTT CSASGLAEFTDTQYF TRBJ2-3 - TRBV20-1 TRBD2
TGTGCCAGCAGCTTACCTTTTAGGGACGATGGTCCGAGTGAAAAACTGTTTTTT CASSLPFRDDGPSEKLFF TRBJ1-4 - TRBV7-9 -